These 8 T cell receptor beta chains came from one sample sequenced in a study of blood T cell repertoires in COVID-19. The method was immunoSEQ multiplex PCR; TCRdb's version includes in-frame clones alone and lacks a portion of them. The top ten hold approximately 3.6% of the sample, which has hundreds of thousands of clones, around 84% seen once. The sample taken for sequencing was peripheral blood. These receptors all stem from a woman aged 18-29 years with acute or convalescent COVID-19.

V gene TRBV10-3 combines with J gene TRBJ1-2; the match to TRBD1 covers 12 bases. The CDR3 contains 17 residues. CDR1 is ENHRY, CDR2 SYGVKD, per germline. V lost 6 bases to trimming and J lost 10 bases; unmatched junction nucleotides: 18. CDR3 sequence: CAIRGDRGLASVTDYTF. The CDR3, as DNA: TGTGCCATCAGAGGGGACAGGGGGCTGGCGTCAGTAACTGACTACACCTTC.

The chain links TRBV20-1 to TRBJ2-3; D gene unclear. V shed 8 bases and J shed 6 bases, with 12 bases lying between them. The CDR3 is 11 residues long. Germline V gene sequence: CDR1 DFQATT, CDR2 SNEGSKA (reference sequence). The CDR3 protein is CSTPSSDTQYF. CDR3 DNA: TGCAGTACCCCTAGTTCGGATACGCAGTATTTT.

The V call is TRBV7-8, the J call TRBJ2-3; 10 bases are a match to TRBD2. V trimming: 5 bases; J trimming: 0 bases; junction bases outside the gene matches: 5. The germline V gene has CDR1 SGHVS and CDR2 FQNEAQ. The CDR3 sequence is 16 residues long. The CDR3 loop reads CASSAETSGSTDTQYF. CDR3 sequence (DNA): TGTGCCAGCAGCGCCGAGACTAGCGGGAGCACAGATACGCAGTATTTT.

In the case of this clone: One end of the junction does not line up with germline, which may come from a read error. V is TRBV7-3 and J is TRBJ1-2; TRBD1 might be the D (5 bases). CDR3 size: 16 residues. CDR1 SGHTA and CDR2 FQGTGA come from the germline V gene. CDR3 bases: TGTGCCAGCAGCCTAACAGCACAGGAAGCTAACTATGGCTACACCTTC. Encoded protein: CASSLTAQEANYGYTF. Full variable domain (missing parts from reference TRBV7-3 and TRBJ1-2): GAGVSQTPSNKVTEKGKYVELRCDPISGHTALYWYRQSLGQGPEFLIYFQGTGAADDSGLPNDRFFAVRPEGSVSTLKIQRTERGDSAVYLCASSLTAQEANYGYTFGSGTRLTVV.

This clone was recorded once. The V and J genes are TRBV4-1 and TRBJ1-2; 9 bases agree with TRBD1. The CDR3 extends over 15 amino acids. With V trimmed by 4 bases and J by 4 bases, 7 bases remained unmatched. Per the germline V gene, CDR1 is MGHRA and CDR2 is YSYEKL. CDR3 sequence reads: CASSPGQGNPYGYTF. In DNA form, the CDR3 reads TGCGCCAGCAGCCCCGGACAGGGGAATCCCTATGGCTACACCTTC.

This chain connects TRBV2 to TRBJ2-7, with a weak D call TRBD1 (6 bases). This CDR3 is built from 14 residues. The V gene lost 8 bases and the J gene lost 2 bases, with 16 bases spanning the gap. Germline V gene sequence: CDR1 SNHLY, CDR2 FYNNEI. The CDR3 protein is CASRGQLATYEQYF. The CDR3, as DNA: TGTGCCAGCCGTGGACAGCTGGCCACCTACGAGCAGTACTTC. The variable domain in full, with the rest retrieved from reference TRBV2 and TRBJ2-7, is EPEVTQTPSHQVTQMGQEVILRCVPISNHLYFYWYRQILGQKVEFLVSFYNNEISEKSEIFDDQFSVERPDGSNFTLKIRSTKLEDSAMYFCASRGQLATYEQYFGPGTRLTVT.

The chain has TRBV19 and TRBJ2-7, with 14 nucleotides matching TRBD2. The CDR3 consists of 18 residues. Trimming at V came to 4 bases and at J to 4 bases, leaving 12 bases not matched to a gene. Germline V gene sequence: CDR1 LNHDA, CDR2 SQIVND (reference sequence). This CDR3 is CASSTGTSGRGGFYEQYF. CDR3 DNA: TGTGCCAGTAGTACGGGGACTAGCGGGAGAGGGGGCTTTTACGAGCAGTACTTC.

The V and J genes are TRBV5-1 and TRBJ2-5; 10 bases match TRBD1. The junction had 6 bases not matched to a gene; V was cut back by 3 bases and J by 4 bases. The CDR3 totals 15 residues. Looked up from germline, CDR1 is SGHRS and CDR2 is YFSETQ. CDR3 protein: CASSSGQGIVETQYF. In nucleotides, the CDR3 is TGCGCCAGCAGCTCGGGACAGGGGATAGTAGAGACCCAGTACTTC.